The TCR beta chain described here comes from a study of T cells expressing NK-cell markers. Background on the study: Sorted CD3+CD56+NKG2C+, CD3+CD56+NKG2C- and CD3+CD56-NKG2C+ T cells supplied TCR beta repertoires. Study outcomes and limitations: Expanded clones of NKG2C+ T cells had an unclear HCMV specificity. Similarly, these clonotypes led the CD3+CD56-NKG2C+ fraction as well in a handful of donors.

Synthesis of TCR beta cDNA relied on 5'RACE template switching carrying UMIs. TCRdb reprocessed the 5' RACE reads; each CDR3 protein has one entry and no DNA is given. The specimen's table records about 380,000 distinct CDR3 sequences. CDR3 size: 16 residues. Germline assignment: CDR1 SGHTA and CDR2 FQGNSA. A note on this clonotype: The antigen remains undetermined.

The specimen was blood T cells: a sorted CD56 or NKG2C T cell subset, CD4+ or CD8+ T cells, or bulk PBMC T cells (not recorded which). The chain is built from TRBV7-2 and TRBJ2-7; TCRdb designates TRBD1, a call that cannot be tested without DNA. This sequence was found in a man aged 18-69 years in good health. The CDR3 loop is CASSLGLRQNIYEQYF.